This T cell receptor beta chain was recorded in a study of B cell selection in AIRE deficiency. Data came from immunoSEQ multiplex PCR; TCRdb stores just in-frame clones and leaves some out. Of 20,000 to 30,000 clones detected, roughly 90% appear once; the ten largest clones hold 1.1%. This CDR3 has 18 amino acids. Regulatory T cells were sorted as CD4+CD25hiCD127low/negative cells. Points on this clone: What it binds is unknown.

General study points: Shared Treg sequences had shorter CDR3s, biased toward rearrangements with few non-templated insertions. Healthy donors alone shared roughly 32% of fewer than 4,000 Treg sequences; patients alone nearly 9.5%. With only TCRbeta sequenced, less than 45% of shared healthy Treg sequences overlapped Tconv.

What was sequenced was CD4+CD25+ Tregs sorted from PBMCs. The V gene is TRBV21-1, the J gene TRBJ2-7; the table calls TRBD2, which could not be checked here. TRBV21-1 is recorded as a pseudogene. This TCR derives from a human donor in good health. CDR3 loop: CASSKGLAGQISSYEQYF. The CDR3 DNA is TGTGCCAGCAGCAAAGGACTAGCGGGTCAAATTAGCTCCTACGAGCAGTACTTC.